Presented here are 15 T cell receptor beta chains from one specimen sequenced in a study of T-cell memory formation after mild COVID-19. Via MiXCR, TCRdb re-called the 5' RACE reads, giving one row per CDR3 protein. This table has roughly 320,000 distinct CDR3 sequences, around 28% appearing once. The sequencing sample was made of PBMCs or a T cell subset sorted from them (not recorded which). The receptors stem from an adult woman who had mild COVID-19 (a few samples of this study predate the infection). Cell type and time point are not known.

This clonotype was seen only a few times. V is TRBV29-1 and J is TRBJ1-5; D possibly corresponds to TRBD1 (5 bases). This CDR3 is 15 amino acids long. Per germline, CDR1 SQVTM and CDR2 ANQGSEA. The V and J ends lost 6 bases and 4 bases respectively, with 19 bases between them. CDR3 amino acids: CSVTLGWGGNQPQHF. The CDR3 nucleotides are TGCAGCGTCACACTCGGGTGGGGGGGGAATCAGCCCCAGCATTTT. Full variable domain (outside the CDR3, taken from reference TRBV29-1 and TRBJ1-5): SAVISQKPSRDICQRGTSLTIQCQVDSQVTMMFWYRQQPGQSLTLIATANQGSEATYESGFVIDKFPISRPNLTFSTLTVSNMSPEDSSIYLCSVTLGWGGNQPQHFGDGTRLSIL.

This clonotype showed up just a few times. The gene calls are TRBV10-3 and TRBJ2-1; maybe TRBD1 (5 bases). CDR3 length equals 12 residues. Per the germline V gene, CDR1 is ENHRY and CDR2 is SYGVKD. Trimming removed 3 bases from V and 9 bases from J, with 9 bases in between. The CDR3 spells CAISENQGEQFF. The CDR3 DNA follows: TGTGCCATCAGTGAAAACCAGGGTGAGCAGTTCTTC.

The chain combines TRBV2 with TRBJ2-1; TRBD1 might be the D (5 bases). The germline V and J ends were trimmed by 4 bases and 10 bases, with 14 bases remaining between them. This CDR3 is built from 13 residues. Germline V gene lookup returns CDR1 SNHLY and CDR2 FYNNEI. The CDR3 region is CASSVSGYGEQFF. In DNA, the CDR3 is TGTGCCAGCAGTGTATCAGGGTACGGGGAGCAGTTCTTC.

The CDR3 reads CASSPKRREAYEQYF. The CDR3 region has the DNA TGTGCCAGCAGCCCGAAAAGGCGGGAAGCCTACGAGCAGTACTTC. The chain uses TRBV7-9 and TRBJ2-7; possibly TRBD2 for D (6 bases). There are 15 residues in the CDR3. V was clipped by 5 bases and J by 2 bases, with 16 bases between them. The germline V gene encodes CDR1 SEHNR and CDR2 FQNEAQ (reference sequence). The variable domain in full, completed from reference TRBV7-9 and TRBJ2-7, reads DTGVSQNPRHKITKRGQNVTFRCDPISEHNRLYWYRQTLGQGPEFLTYFQNEAQLEKSRLLSDRFSAERPKGSFSTLEIQRTEQGDSAMYLCASSPKRREAYEQYFGPGTRLTVT.

The table lists this clonotype with many counts. J is TRBJ2-3 and V is TRBV20-1, with D perhaps TRBD2 (5 bases). The CDR3 has 15 amino acids. The germline V gene has CDR1 DFQATT and CDR2 SNEGSKA (reference sequence). The V end was cut by 2 bases, the J end by 0 bases, with 12 bases between. The CDR3 here is CSARQDSLSTDTQYF. CDR3 bases: TGCAGTGCTAGACAGGACTCCTTGAGCACAGATACGCAGTATTTT.

This clonotype was picked up a small number of times. The CDR3 sequence: CASGNPSGGYEQYF. The CDR3, as DNA: TGCGCCAGCGGCAATCCTAGCGGGGGCTACGAGCAGTACTTC. J is TRBJ2-7 and V is TRBV5-1; 10 bases fit TRBD2. This CDR3 region has 14 residues. CDR1 and CDR2 from the germline V gene are SGHRS and YFSETQ. V shed 7 bases and J 3 bases; nucleotides not matched to a gene: 7.

This clonotype was observed once. The CDR3 coding sequence is TGTGCCAGCAGTCCCCTTATTGCAGATACGCAGTATTTT. It is translated as CASSPLIADTQYF. V usage is TRBV12-3 or TRBV12-4 and J usage is TRBJ2-3; D call uncertain. This CDR3 is built from 13 residues. Trimming cost V 5 bases and J 4 bases, with 10 bases left between them.

The J gene is TRBJ2-1, the V gene TRBV24-1, with a tentative D call TRBD1 (5 bases). Trimming removed 2 bases from V and 5 bases from J, with 12 bases in between. Per germline, CDR1 KGHDR and CDR2 SFDVKD. CDR3 length: 15 residues. As DNA, the CDR3 is TGTGCCACCAGTGATTGGTTAGACAGAAACAATGAGCAGTTCTTC. Translating gives CATSDWLDRNNEQFF.

The chain links TRBV24-1 to TRBJ2-2; a possible D gene is TRBD1 (5 bases). Trimming left V 9 bases short and J 5 bases short, with 15 bases between. This CDR3 contains 14 residues. CDR1 is KGHDR and CDR2 is SFDVKD in the germline V gene. The CDR3 DNA follows: TGTGCCACCTCCGACGACAGTTGGACCGGGGAGCTGTTTTTT. Translated: CATSDDSWTGELFF.

This rearrangement joins TRBV12-3 or TRBV12-4 to TRBJ2-3; the D gene is possibly TRBD1 (6 bases). This CDR3 has 12 amino acids. The V end lost 3 bases, the J end lost 7 bases, and 8 bases lay between the germline ends. CDR3 loop: CASSFGTHTQYF. The CDR3 coding sequence is TGTGCCAGCAGTTTTGGGACACATACGCAGTATTTT.

The chain is built from TRBV29-1 and TRBJ2-1, with 8 bases fitting TRBD2. The germline CDR1 and CDR2 sequences are SQVTM and ANQGSEA. CDR3 length equals 20 residues. Losses at the gene ends were 1 base for V and 0 bases for J; bases not matched to a gene: 17. The CDR3 loop reads CSVEAPEVAGITSSYNEQFF. For the CDR3, the DNA is TGCAGCGTTGAAGCCCCGGAGGTAGCGGGGATAACTAGCTCCTACAATGAGCAGTTCTTC.

In its sample, this clonotype was seen a few times. The V gene is TRBV7-2, the J gene TRBJ2-3, with D tentatively TRBD1 (5 bases). CDR1 and CDR2 from the germline V gene are SGHTA and FQGNSA. The V end was cut by 5 bases, the J end by 6 bases, with 9 bases between. This CDR3 is 12 amino acids long. The CDR3 loop reads CASSVRVDTQYF. CDR3 nucleotides: TGTGCCAGCAGCGTCAGGGTGGATACGCAGTATTTT.

This clonotype was detected a few times. The chain is built from TRBV20-1 and TRBJ2-2; unclear D gene. Trimming took off 0 bases at V and 6 bases at J, with 14 bases between the two ends. CDR1 is DFQATT, CDR2 SNEGSKA, per germline (reference sequence). This CDR3 is built from 15 residues. The CDR3 region has the DNA TGCAGTGCTAGAGATCCAGCCGGACGGGCCGGGGAGCTGTTTTTT. It translates to CSARDPAGRAGELFF.

This chain joins TRBV5-1 and TRBJ1-5; TRBD1 matches 10 bases. The V gene's germline CDR1 is SGHRS and CDR2 YFSETQ. CDR3 length: 16 residues. The V segment lost 4 bases and the J segment 6 bases; nucleotides outside the gene matches: 10. CDR3 protein: CASSPLGQGSTQPQHF. Here the CDR3 DNA reads TGCGCCAGCAGCCCTTTGGGACAGGGGAGTACTCAGCCCCAGCATTTT.

This chain joins TRBV3-1 and TRBJ1-2, with 7 bases identical to TRBD1. From germline, CDR1 is LGHDT and CDR2 YNNKEL (reference sequence). This CDR3 is built from 15 residues. The J segment lost 0 bases and the V segment lost 4 bases, leaving 5 bases of the junction unmatched. CDR3 coding DNA: TGTGCCAGCAGCCGCGGACAGGCAGCTAACTATGGCTACACCTTC. This codes for CASSRGQAANYGYTF.